The subject of this entry is one TCR beta chain. The data derive from a study of blood T cell repertoires in COVID-19. Produced via immunoSEQ multiplex PCR; TCRdb's table is partial and in-frame only. The repertoire holds under 50,000 clones, about three quarters seen once, with 15% to 20% in the top ten. V lost 1 base, J lost 0 bases, and 10 bases lay in between. Germline V CDR1 and CDR2: SGHTA, FQGTGA. The CDR3 runs 15 residues. This TCR was recovered from a human donor with active or convalescent COVID-19. The donor label of this sample is uncertain. The chain carries TRBV7-3 and TRBJ2-7, with D tentatively TRBD2 (6 bases). Sequencing was performed on peripheral blood. CDR3 nucleotides: TGTGCCAGCAGCTTAATGCGGGGTAGCTCCTACGAGCAGTACTTC. Amino acids: CASSLMRGSSYEQYF.